Below are 22 T cell receptor beta chains sequenced from a single sample in a study of blood T cell repertoires in COVID-19. The method was immunoSEQ multiplex PCR; TCRdb's version includes in-frame clones alone and lacks a portion of them. The sample has 53,000 or so clones, 70% to 80% seen once. The specimen sequenced was peripheral blood. The receptors derive from a man over 45 with active or convalescent COVID-19.

This clone has just one count. This may arise from a read error, as a much more abundant clone is one base away. The chain recombines TRBV5-1 with TRBJ2-7; TRBD2 agrees at 7 bases. CDR3 size: 17 residues. CDR1 and CDR2 from the germline V gene are SGHRS and YFSETQ. V was pared by 4 bases and J by 7 bases, with 20 bases of the junction left unmatched. The DNA for the CDR3 is TGCGCCAGCAGCCCTAGCCTGGGGGGGGACGGGTTAATGGAGCAGTACTTC. Protein: CASSPSLGGDGLMEQYF.

In this sample, this clone turned up once. This chain uses TRBV2 with TRBJ1-6; 8 bases agree with TRBD1. The J segment lost 8 bases and the V segment lost 4 bases, leaving 4 bases of the junction unmatched. This CDR3 is built from 14 residues. Germline V lookup: CDR1 SNHLY, CDR2 FYNNEI. CDR3 sequence reads: CASSVYRGDSPLHF. CDR3 DNA sequence: TGTGCCAGCAGTGTTTACAGGGGGGATTCACCCCTCCACTTT.

The V and J genes are TRBV4-2 and TRBJ1-1; 11 positions agree with TRBD1. CDR1 and CDR2 (germline): LGHNA, YNFKEQ. V lost 6 bases, J lost 5 bases, and 8 bases stayed unmatched. CDR3 length: 15 amino acids. For the CDR3, the DNA is TGTGCCAGCAGGCGGACAGGGGGCGGGCGGACTGAAGCTTTCTTT. Protein product: CASRRTGGGRTEAFF.

This sequence joins TRBV27 and TRBJ2-7, with 10 bases fitting TRBD1. Germline loops: CDR1 MNHEY, CDR2 SMNVEV (reference sequence). Unmatched junction bases numbered 7, after V lost 8 bases and J lost 6 bases. The CDR3 runs to 13 residues. DNA of the CDR3: TGTGCCAGCCGGGGACAGGGGTATGGCGAGCAGTACTTC. Amino acid sequence: CASRGQGYGEQYF.

The J gene is TRBJ2-1, the V gene TRBV5-8; tentative D call: TRBD1 (5 bases). Germline CDR1 and CDR2: SGHTS and YDEGEE. This CDR3 spans 14 amino acids. Between the trimmed V and J ends, which lost 2 bases and 6 bases, there was a span of 12 bases. This CDR3 reads CASSFSRTRNEQFF. The CDR3 DNA is TGTGCCAGCAGCTTCAGTAGGACACGCAATGAGCAGTTCTTC.

The chain has TRBV6-1 and TRBJ2-7; no clear D gene. CDR3 size: 16 residues. Germline-derived CDR1 and CDR2 are MNHNS and SASEGT. The V end was cut by 4 bases, the J end by 6 bases, with 22 bases between. CDR3 sequence: CASSADQASPVGEQYF. The CDR3 DNA reads as TGTGCCAGCAGTGCCGACCAGGCATCCCCCGTAGGCGAGCAGTACTTC.

A few counts support this clone. V gene TRBV3-1 (or the pseudogene TRBV3-2) combines with J gene TRBJ1-5; TRBD1 matches 7 bases. CDR1 LGHDT and CDR2 YNNKEL come from the germline V gene (reference sequence). V dropped 1 base and J dropped 6; count of bases not matched to a gene: 0. The CDR3 loop spans 13 amino acids. This CDR3 reads CASSQGQGQPQHF. In nucleotides, the CDR3 is TGTGCCAGCAGCCAAGGACAGGGTCAGCCCCAGCATTTT.

This chain joins TRBV2 and TRBJ1-6; no firm D call. The CDR3 is 15 amino acids. V gave up 4 bases and J gave up 0 bases, with 7 bases separating them. CDR1 and CDR2 (germline): SNHLY, FYNNEI. The CDR3 protein is CASSARGSYNSPLHF. The CDR3, as DNA: TGTGCCAGCAGTGCCCGAGGCTCCTATAATTCACCCCTCCACTTT.

CDR3 protein: CAGDRDGTDTQYF. CDR3 nucleotide sequence: TGTGCCGGGGACAGGGACGGCACAGATACGCAGTATTTT. The chain links TRBV30 to TRBJ2-3; TRBD1 matches 9 bases. CDR1 is GTSNPN, CDR2 SVGIG, per germline (reference sequence). The CDR3 runs 13 residues. V gave up 8 bases and J gave up 1 base; unmatched junction bases: 4.

CDR3 protein: CASSPGPSTDTQYF. Written as DNA, the CDR3 is TGTGCCAGCTCACCAGGGCCCAGCACAGATACGCAGTATTTT. The rearrangement uses TRBV18 and TRBJ2-3; D unclear. The germline CDR1 and CDR2 sequences are KGHSH and LQKENI. V was pared by 2 bases and J by 0 bases, with 6 bases between. The CDR3 consists of 14 residues.

This chain connects TRBV19 to TRBJ2-7; TRBD2 matches 12 bases. The CDR3 is made up of 14 amino acids. Trimming took 5 bases from V and 2 from J; bases not matched to a gene: 1. The germline gives CDR1 LNHDA, CDR2 SQIVND (reference sequence). The CDR3 DNA is TGTGCCAGTAGTCGACTAGCGGGAGCCTACGAGCAGTACTTC. Its translation is CASSRLAGAYEQYF.

V is TRBV13 and J is TRBJ1-1; D gene unclear. Germline loops: CDR1 PRHDT, CDR2 FYEKMQ (reference sequence). Trimming stripped 8 bases from V and 0 bases from J, with 16 bases between. The CDR3 extends over 15 amino acids. In DNA, the CDR3 is TGTGCCAGCGGTCTACGCGGGCGAATGAACACTGAAGCTTTCTTT. As protein: CASGLRGRMNTEAFF.

The chain links TRBV7-9 to TRBJ2-7; tentatively, D is TRBD1 (5 bases). Trimming left V 5 bases short and J 6 bases short, with 11 bases between. This CDR3 contains 12 residues. Germline CDR1 is SEHNR and CDR2 is FQNEAQ (reference sequence). CDR3 loop: CASSRTSAEQYF. CDR3 nucleotides: TGTGCCAGCAGCCGGACAAGCGCCGAGCAGTACTTC.

This clone was observed a handful of times. This rearrangement joins TRBV15 to TRBJ2-7, with 12 positions matching TRBD2. The V gene's germline CDR1 is LNHNV and CDR2 YYDKDF (reference sequence). There are 13 residues in the CDR3. The ends lost 9 bases at V and 7 bases at J; junction bases unmatched: 7. Here the CDR3 reads CATEGTSGREQYF. The DNA of the CDR3 is TGTGCCACGGAAGGAACTAGCGGGAGGGAGCAGTACTTC. Together with reference TRBV15 and TRBJ2-7, the CDR3 gives the full variable domain: DAMVIQNPRYQVTQFGKPVTLSCSQTLNHNVMYWYQQKSSQAPKLLFHYYDKDFNNEADTPDNFQSRRPNTSFCFLDIRSPGLGDTAMYLCATEGTSGREQYFGPGTRLTVT.

This chain joins TRBV6-1 and TRBJ2-7; D is perhaps TRBD2 (6 bases). The CDR3 has 15 residues. The germline V and J ends were trimmed by 0 bases and 1 base, with 10 bases remaining between them. Germline V gene sequence: CDR1 MNHNS, CDR2 SASEGT. CDR3 in amino acids: CASSEAWDSSYEQYF. The CDR3 nucleotides are TGTGCCAGCAGTGAAGCGTGGGACTCGTCCTACGAGCAGTACTTC.

The sample holds a few counts of this clone. V and J are TRBV7-9 and TRBJ1-6, with 7 bases lining up with TRBD1. The CDR3 contains 14 residues. Germline V gene sequence: CDR1 SEHNR, CDR2 FQNEAQ (reference sequence). V lost 5 bases to trimming and J lost 8 bases; unmatched junction nucleotides: 6. CDR3 nucleotide sequence: TGTGCCAGCAGCCCGACAGGGAAGGATTCACCCCTCCACTTT. It is translated as CASSPTGKDSPLHF. Drawing the rest from reference TRBV7-9 and TRBJ1-6, the complete variable domain is DTGVSQNPRHKITKRGQNVTFRCDPISEHNRLYWYRQTLGQGPEFLTYFQNEAQLEKSRLLSDRFSAERPKGSFSTLEIQRTEQGDSAMYLCASSPTGKDSPLHFGNGTRLTVT.

J is TRBJ1-2 and V is TRBV3-1 (or the pseudogene TRBV3-2); TRBD1 matches at 9 bases. V trimming: 5 bases; J trimming: 2 bases; junction bases outside the gene matches: 6. Germline V gene data show CDR1 as LGHDT and CDR2 as YNNKEL (reference sequence). CDR3 length: 15 amino acids. Written as DNA, the CDR3 is TGTGCCAGCAGCGACTCCGGGACAGGGAACTATGGCTACACCTTC. Protein: CASSDSGTGNYGYTF.

The chain employs TRBV2 and TRBJ2-7; weak D call: TRBD2 (7 bases). In germline, CDR1 is SNHLY, CDR2 FYNNEI. The V end was cut by 6 bases, the J end by 1 base, with 13 bases between. CDR3 length: 14 amino acids. The CDR3 spells CASRGASGSYEQYF. The CDR3 nucleotides are TGTGCCAGCAGGGGGGCTAGCGGATCCTACGAGCAGTACTTC.

The chain joins TRBV15 to TRBJ1-2; D remains ambiguous. CDR1 and CDR2 (germline): LNHNV, YYDKDF (reference sequence). With 3 bases removed from V and 8 bases from J, the gap between germline ends came to 19 bases. This CDR3 is built from 15 residues. As DNA, the CDR3 is TGTGCCACCAGCAGGCCATCGGAGCCCGCTCGAGGCTACACCTTC. Translation: CATSRPSEPARGYTF.

The rearrangement joins TRBV7-3 to TRBJ2-7, with D maybe TRBD2 (6 bases). Germline V gives CDR1 SGHTA, CDR2 FQGTGA. V gave up 5 bases and J gave up 6 bases, with 17 bases separating them. The CDR3 runs 14 residues. The DNA for the CDR3 is TGTGCCAGCAGCCCGTCACCGGGGGTCGGCGAGCAGTACTTC. Its translation is CASSPSPGVGEQYF.

The chain is built from TRBV27 and TRBJ2-3; D remains unclear. Trimming removed 3 bases from V and 4 bases from J, with 8 bases in between. The CDR3 has 13 residues. Per the germline V gene, CDR1 is MNHEY and CDR2 is SMNVEV (reference sequence). CDR3 nucleotide sequence: TGTGCCAGCAGTTTCCGTTTTGCAGATACGCAGTATTTT. Translated, it gives CASSFRFADTQYF.

The chain couples TRBV6-2 or TRBV6-3 to TRBJ2-2; 9 positions agree with TRBD2. This CDR3 contains 15 residues. J gave up 4 bases and V 5 bases, and 5 bases lay outside the gene matches. The germline gives CDR1 MNHEY, CDR2 SVGEGT. The CDR3 region has the DNA TGTGCCAGCAGTCATGCGGGGGGGATCACCGGGGAGCTGTTTTTT. Amino acid sequence: CASSHAGGITGELFF.